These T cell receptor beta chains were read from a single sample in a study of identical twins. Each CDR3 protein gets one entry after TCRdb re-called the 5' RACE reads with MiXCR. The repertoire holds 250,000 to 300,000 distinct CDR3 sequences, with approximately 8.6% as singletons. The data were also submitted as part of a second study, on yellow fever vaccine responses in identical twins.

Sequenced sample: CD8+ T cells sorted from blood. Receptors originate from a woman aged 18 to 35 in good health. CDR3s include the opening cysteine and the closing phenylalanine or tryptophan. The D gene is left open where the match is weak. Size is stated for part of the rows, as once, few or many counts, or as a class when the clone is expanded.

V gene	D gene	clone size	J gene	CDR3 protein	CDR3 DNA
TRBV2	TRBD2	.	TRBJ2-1	CASRGGLAGNDEQFF	TGTGCCAGCAGGGGGGGACTAGCGGGAAATGATGAGCAGTTCTTC
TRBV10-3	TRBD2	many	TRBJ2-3	CAISYSGISTDTQYF	TGTGCCATCAGTTATAGCGGGATTAGCACAGATACGCAGTATTTT
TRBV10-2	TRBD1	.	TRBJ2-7	CASSTRDRGLWEQYF	TGCGCCAGCAGTACGCGGGACAGGGGGCTCTGGGAGCAGTACTTC
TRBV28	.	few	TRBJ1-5	CASSWLGNSNQPQHF	TGTGCCAGCAGTTGGCTCGGGAATAGCAATCAGCCCCAGCATTTT
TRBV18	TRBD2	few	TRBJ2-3	CASSPWTSESTDTQYF	TGTGCCAGCTCCCCCTGGACTAGCGAAAGCACAGATACGCAGTATTTT
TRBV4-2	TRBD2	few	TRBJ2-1	CASSLGLVGGEQFF	TGTGCCAGCAGCCTCGGACTAGTCGGAGGTGAGCAGTTCTTC
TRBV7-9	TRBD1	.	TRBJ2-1	CASSGQGRGEQFF	TGTGCCAGCAGCGGACAGGGGAGGGGTGAGCAGTTCTTC
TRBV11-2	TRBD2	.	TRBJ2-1	CASSSVTSGSSYNEQFF	TGTGCCAGCAGCTCCGTTACTAGCGGGAGCTCCTACAATGAGCAGTTCTTC
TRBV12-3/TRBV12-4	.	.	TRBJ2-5	CASSFGHRKETQYF	TGTGCCAGCAGTTTCGGGCATAGGAAGGAGACCCAGTACTTC
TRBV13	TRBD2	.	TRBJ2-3	CASSSSSGVNTDTQYF	TGTGCCAGCAGCTCGTCTAGCGGGGTCAACACAGATACGCAGTATTTT
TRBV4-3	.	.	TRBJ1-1	CASSPAPGFNTEAFF	TGCGCCAGCAGCCCAGCGCCAGGATTCAACACTGAAGCTTTCTTT
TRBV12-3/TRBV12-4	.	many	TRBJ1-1	CASSLALGEGNTEAFF	TGTGCCAGCAGTTTAGCGCTCGGGGAGGGGAACACTGAAGCTTTCTTT
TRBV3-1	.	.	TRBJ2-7	CASRGGVGPHLLYEQYF	TGTGCCAGCAGAGGGGGAGTCGGGCCCCACCTTCTCTACGAGCAGTACTTC
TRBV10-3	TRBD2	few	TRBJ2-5	CAISETSGGAETQYF	TGTGCCATCAGTGAGACTAGCGGGGGGGCTGAGACCCAGTACTTC
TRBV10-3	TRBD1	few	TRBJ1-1	CATMIPGQGMNTEAFF	TGTGCCACAATGATACCGGGACAGGGCATGAACACTGAAGCTTTCTTT
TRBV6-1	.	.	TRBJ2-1	CASILSEPDNEQFF	TGTGCCAGCATCCTTAGCGAACCTGACAATGAGCAGTTCTTC
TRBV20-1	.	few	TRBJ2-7	CSARDQGSTYEQYF	TGCAGTGCTAGAGATCAGGGCAGTACCTACGAGCAGTACTTC
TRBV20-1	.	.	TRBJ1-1	CSAISRLPAEAFF	TGCAGTGCTATAAGTCGTCTACCGGCTGAAGCTTTCTTT
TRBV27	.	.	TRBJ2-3	CASTFSAYTDTQYF	TGTGCCAGCACCTTTAGCGCCTACACAGATACGCAGTATTTT
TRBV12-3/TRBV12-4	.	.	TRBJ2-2	CASSAGPGQRGNTGELFF	TGTGCCAGCAGTGCCGGCCCGGGACAAAGGGGGAACACCGGGGAGCTGTTTTTT
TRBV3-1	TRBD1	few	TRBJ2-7	CASSRFRDRGFHEQYF	TGTGCCAGCAGCCGCTTCCGGGACAGGGGTTTTCACGAGCAGTACTTC
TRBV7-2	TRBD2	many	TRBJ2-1	CASSFPAGGAGKNEQFF	TGTGCCAGCAGCTTCCCAGCGGGAGGAGCTGGGAAGAATGAGCAGTTCTTC
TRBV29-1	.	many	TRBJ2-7	CSVEAGQEVYEQYF	TGCAGCGTTGAAGCCGGCCAGGAGGTCTACGAGCAGTACTTC
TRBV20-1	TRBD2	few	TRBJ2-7	CSARDILAGGFNEQYF	TGCAGTGCTAGAGATATACTAGCGGGAGGATTCAACGAGCAGTACTTC
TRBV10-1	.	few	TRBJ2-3	CASSGLRGSSGTPDTQYF	TGCGCCAGCAGTGGGCTTAGGGGGTCCAGCGGAACCCCAGATACGCAGTATTTT
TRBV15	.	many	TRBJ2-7	CATSRGVGVRYEQYF	TGTGCCACCAGCAGAGGGGTCGGGGTCCGTTACGAGCAGTACTTC
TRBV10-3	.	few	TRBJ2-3	CAIRTSLVTFADTQYF	TGTGCCATCAGAACTAGTTTGGTTACATTCGCAGATACGCAGTATTTT
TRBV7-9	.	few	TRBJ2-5	CASSLEKVVQTQYF	TGTGCCAGCAGCTTAGAAAAGGTTGTACAGACCCAGTACTTC
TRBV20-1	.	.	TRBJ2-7	CSARDPTGKNSYEQYF	TGCAGTGCTAGAGATCCCACAGGAAAAAATTCCTACGAGCAGTACTTC
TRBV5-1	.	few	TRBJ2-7	CASSKGQIVPFYEQYF	TGCGCCAGCAGCAAAGGACAGATTGTCCCTTTCTACGAGCAGTACTTC
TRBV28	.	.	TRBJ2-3	CASSLFSGNTDTQYF	TGTGCCAGCAGTTTATTCTCAGGGAACACAGATACGCAGTATTTT
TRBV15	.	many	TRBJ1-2	CATSGDDRANYGYTF	TGTGCCACCAGCGGAGATGACAGAGCTAACTATGGCTACACCTTC
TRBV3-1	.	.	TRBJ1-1	CASSQDDTNTEAFF	TGTGCCAGCAGCCAAGACGACACGAACACTGAAGCTTTCTTT
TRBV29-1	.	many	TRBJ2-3	CSVELAETSTDTQYF	TGCAGCGTTGAATTGGCGGAAACTAGCACAGATACGCAGTATTTT
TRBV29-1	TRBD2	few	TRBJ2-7	CSVTAGLAGRSYEQYF	TGCAGCGTTACTGCGGGACTAGCGGGGAGGTCCTACGAGCAGTACTTC
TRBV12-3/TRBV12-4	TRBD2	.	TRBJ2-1	CASSPSSSGGTYNEQFF	TGTGCCAGCAGCCCATCCTCTAGCGGGGGGACCTACAATGAGCAGTTCTTC
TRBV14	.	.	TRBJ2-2	CASIRLNTGELFF	TGTGCCAGCATCAGGCTGAACACCGGGGAGCTGTTTTTT